The 3 T cell receptor beta chains listed next were all sequenced from one sample in a study of cytomegalovirus exposure and HLA in healthy donors. Sequenced by immunoSEQ multiplex PCR; TCRdb stores in-frame clones only, minus some. The sample yields 150,000 to 200,000 clones, around nine tenths seen once. The sample consisted of PBMCs. Receptor source: a woman between 18 and 29 years old in good health and CMV-seronegative.

CDR3 coding DNA: TGCGCCAGCAGCATCGGACAGGGGGGTTGGGCTGAGACCCAGTACTTC. Residues: CASSIGQGGWAETQYF. The rearrangement uses TRBV5-1 and TRBJ2-5, with 10 bases lining up with TRBD1. V shed 4 bases, J shed 5 bases, and the junction held 11 bases outside the gene matches. This CDR3 comprises 16 residues. Germline V lookup: CDR1 SGHRS, CDR2 YFSETQ.

The rearrangement uses TRBV5-1 and TRBJ2-7; 7 nucleotides agree with TRBD1. The CDR3 totals 14 residues. Germline-derived CDR1 and CDR2 are SGHRS and YFSETQ. V was pared by 0 bases and J by 0 bases, with 0 bases of the junction left unmatched. Written as DNA, the CDR3 is TGCGCCAGCAGCTTGGCAGGGGGCTCCTACGAGCAGTACTTC. As protein: CASSLAGGSYEQYF.

The gene calls are TRBV12-5 and TRBJ1-3, with 8 nucleotides matching TRBD1. Germline V gives CDR1 LGHNT, CDR2 FRNRAP. V lost 3 bases to trimming and J lost 8 bases; unmatched junction nucleotides: 9. The CDR3 has 15 residues. CDR3 in DNA: TGTGCTAGTGGTTTCGAGGATGGACAGGGAGACACCATATATTTT. Protein: CASGFEDGQGDTIYF.